These 13 T cell receptor beta chains were all obtained from the same sample, sequenced in a study of T cells in Graves' hyperthyroidism and ophthalmopathy. The TCR beta CDR3 regions underwent amplification using RNA transcripts as the source. HTBI primers were employed in a first-round RT-PCR of the TCR CDR3. TCRdb independently ran MiXCR on the multiplex PCR reads; one entry per CDR3 protein. The table has about 250,000 distinct CDR3 sequences, approximately 23% seen once. The sequenced sample consisted of blood. Every receptor here comes from a man aged 25 to 40 with Graves' ophthalmopathy.

The chain has TRBV20-1 and TRBJ2-7; D tentatively fits TRBD1 or TRBD2 (6 bases each). The CDR3 is 16 amino acids. V was pared by 0 bases and J by 6 bases, with 21 bases between. Per germline, CDR1 DFQATT and CDR2 SNEGSKA (reference sequence). CDR3 sequence reads: CSARDPGATGTGEQYF. CDR3 nucleotide sequence: TGCAGTGCTAGAGATCCGGGGGCAACCGGGACCGGCGAGCAGTACTTC.

Notes on this clonotype: A read error may explain this, as a much larger clone is one base away. The rearrangement joins TRBV20-1 to TRBJ2-5; TRBD2 matches 7 bases. This CDR3 contains 12 residues. Per the germline V gene, CDR1 is DFQATT and CDR2 is SNEGSKA (reference sequence). CDR3 region: CSQAGREEAQYF. CDR3 nucleotides: TGCAGTCAAGCGGGAAGGGAAGAGGCCCAGTACTTC.

This clonotype was detected only a few times. V usage is TRBV6-1 and J usage is TRBJ2-1; D is perhaps TRBD2 (8 bases). Germline loops: CDR1 MNHNS, CDR2 SASEGT. The CDR3 contains 18 residues. Trimming took off 4 bases at V and 0 bases at J, with 19 bases between the two ends. Written as DNA, the CDR3 is TGTGCCAGCAGTGCCGGGAGGGGCAGGGGGATCTCCTACAATGAGCAGTTCTTC. Protein sequence: CASSAGRGRGISYNEQFF.

The chain uses TRBV29-1 and TRBJ2-1; weak D call: TRBD1 (6 bases). Deletions cut 4 bases from V and 14 bases from J, with 24 bases between. The CDR3 is 14 residues long. Germline CDR1 SQVTM, CDR2 ANQGSEA. The chain's CDR3 is CSVVGDTLQDNEFF. CDR3 DNA sequence: TGCAGCGTTGTAGGGGACACCCTCCAGGACAATGAGTTCTTC.

This clonotype was detected many times. CDR3 bases: TGTGCCAGCAGCTTAGCCGCGGGGGTCACTGAAGCTTTCTTT. Amino acid sequence: CASSLAAGVTEAFF. The rearrangement joins TRBV11-2 to TRBJ1-1; D is perhaps TRBD1 (5 bases). The CDR3 has 14 amino acids. Germline CDR1 reads SGHAT; CDR2 reads FQNNGV. Deletions cut 1 base from V and 4 bases from J, with 10 bases between.

A remark on this clonotype: A much larger clone sits a single nucleotide away, making a read error possible. This sequence joins TRBV20-1 and TRBJ1-1; D uncertain. The germline CDR1 and CDR2 sequences are DFQATT and SNEGSKA (reference sequence). The CDR3 loop spans 12 amino acids. This CDR3 reads CRVVGMNTKAFF. CDR3 sequence (DNA): TGCAGGGTCGTGGGCATGAACACTAAAGCTTTCTTT.

This clonotype was seen a handful of times. The rearrangement uses TRBV5-1 and TRBJ2-5, with D possibly matching TRBD1 (5 bases). The germline V gene has CDR1 SGHRS and CDR2 YFSETQ. The CDR3 has 15 amino acids. V was shortened by 1 base and J by 4 bases, with 14 bases between the two germline ends. Written as DNA, the CDR3 is TGCGCCAGCAGCTTGTCCAGTCAGCAGGGAGAGACCCAGTACTTC. Translated: CASSLSSQQGETQYF.

As concerns this clonotype: A much larger clone differs from this one at a single base, so this may be a read error. The chain joins TRBV7-3 to TRBJ1-1, with D maybe TRBD1 (6 bases). The CDR3 runs 15 residues. From germline, CDR1 is SGHTA and CDR2 FQGTGA. CDR3 residues: CASSLEFGGQSEASF. CDR3 bases: TGTGCCAGCAGCTTAGAGTTCGGGGGGCAGTCTGAAGCTTCCTTT.

J is TRBJ2-1 and V is TRBV19, with TRBD2 matching over 9 bases. Germline V CDR1 and CDR2: LNHDA, SQIVND (reference sequence). The CDR3 is made up of 17 amino acids. J gave up 7 bases and V 4 bases, and 14 bases lay outside the gene matches. The CDR3, as DNA: TGTGCCAGTAGTAACGGGGGGGGGCTAGCGGGGAAGAATGAGCAGTTCTTC. As protein: CASSNGGGLAGKNEQFF.

This clonotype was counted only a few times. The chain recombines TRBV7-9 with TRBJ2-7; D is undetermined. Germline V gene lookup returns CDR1 SEHNR and CDR2 FQNEAQ (reference sequence). V shed 6 bases and J shed 3 bases, with 12 bases lying between them. CDR3 length: 13 amino acids. The CDR3 nucleotides are TGTGCCAGCAGTGTGGTTCCCCTCTACGAGCAGTACTTC. It is translated as CASSVVPLYEQYF.

This chain uses TRBV12-3 or TRBV12-4 with TRBJ1-3; no clear D. Trimming removed 1 base at V and 8 bases at J, with 6 bases between. The length of the CDR3 is 12 residues. The CDR3 DNA reads as TGTGCCAGCAGTTTAGACGGTTACACCATATATTTT. Translated, it gives CASSLDGYTIYF.

This clonotype was detected once. This chain joins TRBV12-3 or TRBV12-4 and TRBJ1-5; D possibly corresponds to TRBD1 (6 bases). V dropped 6 bases and J dropped 7 bases, with 13 bases sitting between them. CDR3 length equals 13 residues. The CDR3 coding sequence is TGTGCCAGCAGGGAGTCAGGGGCGCAGCCCCAGCATTTT. It yields the protein CASRESGAQPQHF.

The V call is TRBV13, the J call TRBJ2-1, with D tentatively TRBD2 (6 bases). The length of the CDR3 is 14 residues. Germline V lookup: CDR1 PRHDT, CDR2 FYEKMQ (reference sequence). V shed 4 bases and J shed 3 bases, with 10 bases lying between them. CDR3 nucleotides: TGTGCCAGCAGCTCTCGGGACTTCTACAATGAGCAGTTCTTC. This codes for CASSSRDFYNEQFF.